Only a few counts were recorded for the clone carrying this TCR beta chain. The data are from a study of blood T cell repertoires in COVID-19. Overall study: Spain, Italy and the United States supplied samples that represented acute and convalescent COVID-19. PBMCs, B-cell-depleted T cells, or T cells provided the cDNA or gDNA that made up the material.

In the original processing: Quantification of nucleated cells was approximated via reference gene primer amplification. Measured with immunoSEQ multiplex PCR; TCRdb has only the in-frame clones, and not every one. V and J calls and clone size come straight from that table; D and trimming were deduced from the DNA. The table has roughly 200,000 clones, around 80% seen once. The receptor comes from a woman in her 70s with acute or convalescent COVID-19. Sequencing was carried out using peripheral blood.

CDR3 nucleotides: TGTGCCTCGGACAACAACTATGGCTACACCTTC. The encoded protein is CASDNNYGYTF. J is TRBJ1-2 and V is TRBV30; D might be TRBD1 (5 bases). V gave up 7 bases and J gave up 2 bases, with 8 bases separating them. The CDR3 has 11 residues. Germline CDR1 GTSNPN, CDR2 SVGIG (reference sequence).